This T cell receptor beta chain comes out of a study of T cells expressing NK-cell markers (dated by TCRdb to about 2020). Study-level background: About eight donors provided sorted CD3+CD56+NKG2C+, CD3+CD56+NKG2C- and CD3+CD56-NKG2C+ T-cell subsets, whose TCR beta-chain repertoires were profiled. Among the eight sequenced donors, only one was HCMV-seronegative, while the other seven were HCMV-seropositive. The study sequenced eight donors, all healthy volunteers chosen at random: three men and five women. Sequencing of the libraries produced 2 x 150 bp reads on Illumina HiSeq 2000/2500, MiSeq or NextSeq.

The study at large found these results: Those dominant clonotypes were again the most abundant among CD3+CD56-NKG2C+ cells in a few donors, at about 28.3-60.1%. Whether the expanded NKG2C-expressing T cell clones were specific for HCMV antigens remained unclear. For 5 or 6 donors, the dominant CD3+CD56+NKG2C+ clonotypes were among the top 10 CD8+ clonotypes and accounted for about 1.0-7.0% of CD8+ T cells.

The sequencer was an Illumina HiSeq 2000. The TCR beta cDNA libraries were made using 5'RACE template switching, a step that added both a universal primer site and unique molecular identifiers. cDNA synthesis was primed from the TCR beta constant segment and was followed by two successive PCR amplification steps. The paper's processing steps were these. Reads were demultiplexed and grouped by UMI with MIGEC, and clonotypes were assembled and quantified with MiTCR. Only TCR cDNA sequences supported by at least two reads were kept to exclude erroneous sequences. The tcR package was used for downstream repertoire analysis, and clonotypes were matched between fractions using CDR3 nucleotide sequence together with V segment. VDJmatch was used to annotate antigen specificity against VDJdb, with one amino acid substitution in CDR3 permitted. With the reads reprocessed by TCRdb, a single entry stands for each CDR3 protein sequence and no DNA is reported. These V and J calls derive from TCRdb rather than the authors' analysis. The sample table includes roughly 350,000 distinct CDR3 sequences. The top ten constitute about 5.2% of the sample.

In the case of this clonotype: Its specific antigen is unknown.

A commercial ELISA kit detecting HCMV-specific IgG in serum was used to determine HCMV serostatus. Ficoll density gradient centrifugation was used to isolate peripheral blood mononuclear cells from blood. Sequences SEHNR (CDR1) and FQNEAQ (CDR2) are obtained from the germline V gene (reference sequence). The CDR3 measures 12 amino acids from cysteine to phenylalanine. No nucleotide data were recorded. Recombination linked TRBV7-9 to TRBJ1-2; TCRdb's D call, TRBD1, is unchecked because there is no DNA. The sequence was obtained from a man aged 18-69 years in good health. The sequenced material came from blood T cells: a sorted CD56 or NKG2C T cell subset, CD4+ or CD8+ T cells, or bulk PBMC T cells (not recorded which). CDR3 reads: CASRTGAAGYTF.